The present TCR beta chain was sequenced within a study of T cell responses to AZD1222 COVID-19 vaccine. Study-level background: Pooled in the analysis were second doses at about 4 or about 12 weeks. Whole-study findings and limits: Sampled repertoires all dated from after the peak T cell response. In a largely white British group with more females than males, clonal diversity was possibly underestimated.

Comment on this clone: The antigen remains undetermined.

The method was immunoSEQ multiplex PCR; TCRdb's version includes in-frame clones alone and lacks a portion of them. The sample holds about 140,000 clones, 85% to 95% seen once. The V end lost 0 bases, the J end lost 6 bases, and 15 bases lay between the germline ends. This CDR3 has 16 amino acids. The germline V gene has CDR1 LNHNV and CDR2 YYDKDF (reference sequence). The rearrangement uses TRBV15 and TRBJ2-1, with D perhaps matching TRBD1 (5 bases). The source was peripheral blood, collected on day 0 of AZD1222 vaccination. This clonotype originated in an adult in good health. CDR3 in amino acids: CATSRDINRSGNEQFF. In DNA form, the CDR3 reads TGTGCCACCAGCAGAGATATTAACAGGTCGGGCAATGAGCAGTTCTTC.